The subject of this entry is one TCR beta chain. The target antigen is unknown. The CDR3 covers 15 residues. Germline V gene data show CDR1 as SGHTA and CDR2 as FQGNSA. The V segment lost 7 bases and the J segment 4 bases; nucleotides outside the gene matches: 8. It was into CD45RA+ naive and CD45RA-negative memory subsets that the CD4+ cells were split. The entry originates in a study of shared clonotypes between healthy human individuals. The study, taken as a whole, reports: Owing to a small donor count, the genetic and exposure-history diversity represented was limited.

The authors split each subset's genomic DNA evenly across several immunoSEQ plates. In the source study's methods: There were no quality scores in the junction-only immunoSEQ sequences, so filtering differed. Repertoires were generated with immunoSEQ multiplex PCR, while TCRdb's copy carries only in-frame clones and drops some. The DNA was the basis for D and trimming; V, J and clone size are from that table. The sample includes a few million clones, approximately 93% seen only once; the top ten take around 0.4%. This TCR was sampled from a man between 18 and 29 years old in good health. Some clones in this sample may be carry-over from other donors' samples. Sequences were obtained from naive CD4+ T cells from PBMCs. Documented subset: CD45RA+ positively selected. V is TRBV7-2 and J is TRBJ2-2, with 8 bases matching TRBD1. CDR3 bases: TGTGCCAGCAAACCAGGGGGCTTGGGCACCGGGGAGCTGTTTTTT. This translates into CASKPGGLGTGELFF.